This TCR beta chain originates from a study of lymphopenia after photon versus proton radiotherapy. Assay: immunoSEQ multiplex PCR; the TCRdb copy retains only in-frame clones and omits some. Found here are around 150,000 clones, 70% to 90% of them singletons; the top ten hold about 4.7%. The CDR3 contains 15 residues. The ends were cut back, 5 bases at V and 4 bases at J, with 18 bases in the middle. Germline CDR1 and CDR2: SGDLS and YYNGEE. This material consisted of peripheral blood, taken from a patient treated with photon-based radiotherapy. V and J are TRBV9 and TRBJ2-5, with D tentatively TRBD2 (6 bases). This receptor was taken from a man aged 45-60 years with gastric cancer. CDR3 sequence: CASSAIAVGGETQYF. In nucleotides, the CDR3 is TGTGCCAGCAGTGCTATAGCGGTTGGGGGAGAGACCCAGTACTTC.